A single T cell receptor beta chain is shown here with its context. This table comes from immunoSEQ multiplex PCR, and its TCRdb copy is limited to in-frame clones, with some not included. The table has almost 300,000 clones, about 90% seen once. This entry comes from a study of blood T cell repertoires in COVID-19. The overall study: Samples came from the United States, Italy and Spain, spanning acute and convalescent COVID-19. Sample material is recorded as cDNA or gDNA derived from T cells, B-cell-depleted T cells, or PBMCs.

Germline V gene lookup returns CDR1 MNHEY and CDR2 SMNVEV (reference sequence). The CDR3 is made up of 14 amino acids. The V end was cut by 3 bases, the J end by 6 bases, with 9 bases between. One Seattle source followed patients from active infection through their disease course. This chain connects TRBV27 to TRBJ1-6, with unresolved D. Sequenced: peripheral blood. This receptor was identified in a woman in her 30s with COVID-19, enrolled during active disease. In nucleotides, the CDR3 is TGTGCCAGCAGTTTTGGCAGTTCTAATTCACCCCTCCACTTT. Residues: CASSFGSSNSPLHF.